Given below is one T cell receptor beta chain in context. What it recognizes is unknown. Germline values: CDR1 SQVTM, CDR2 ANQGSEA. This CDR3 region has 19 residues. V was clipped by 0 bases and J by 2 bases; unmatched bases: 16. TCRdb's table, derived via immunoSEQ multiplex PCR, lists solely in-frame clones and lacks some. Among about 67,000 clones listed, 83% were seen once. This record comes from a study of a mutant IDH1 vaccine in newly diagnosed glioma. About the research overall: Therapy received beforehand was radiotherapy, temozolomide, or both, with most patients given both. Findings of the study overall: Seemingly, top peripheral T cell clonotype changes bore no relation to pseudoprogression.

Specified time point: baseline, week 1 (first vaccination visit). Documented treatment: pre-vaccination baseline after standard-of-care therapy. The source material was peripheral blood mononuclear cells (PBMCs), sampled from a glioma patient treated with radiotherapy, temozolomide or both. This clonotype originated in a woman under 30 with glioma. Some clones in this sample may be carry-over from other donors' samples. V gene TRBV29-1 combines with J gene TRBJ1-1; TRBD1 matches at 9 bases. CDR3 residues: CSVEDRVAHGTGRNTEAFF. The CDR3 nucleotides are TGCAGCGTTGAAGATCGGGTCGCTCATGGGACAGGGAGAAACACTGAAGCTTTCTTT.